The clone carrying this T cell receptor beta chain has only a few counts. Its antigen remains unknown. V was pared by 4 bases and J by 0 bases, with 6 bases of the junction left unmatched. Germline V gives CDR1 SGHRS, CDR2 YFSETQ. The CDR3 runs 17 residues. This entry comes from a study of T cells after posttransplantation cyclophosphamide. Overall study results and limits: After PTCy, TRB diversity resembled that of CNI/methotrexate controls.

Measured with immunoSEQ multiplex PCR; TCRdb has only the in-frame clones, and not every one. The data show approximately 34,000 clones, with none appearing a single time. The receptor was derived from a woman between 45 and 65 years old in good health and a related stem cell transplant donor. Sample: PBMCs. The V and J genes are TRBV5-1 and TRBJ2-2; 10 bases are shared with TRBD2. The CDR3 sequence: CASSPPGLAANTGELFF. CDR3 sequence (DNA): TGCGCCAGCAGCCCACCCGGACTAGCGGCGAACACCGGGGAGCTGTTTTTT.